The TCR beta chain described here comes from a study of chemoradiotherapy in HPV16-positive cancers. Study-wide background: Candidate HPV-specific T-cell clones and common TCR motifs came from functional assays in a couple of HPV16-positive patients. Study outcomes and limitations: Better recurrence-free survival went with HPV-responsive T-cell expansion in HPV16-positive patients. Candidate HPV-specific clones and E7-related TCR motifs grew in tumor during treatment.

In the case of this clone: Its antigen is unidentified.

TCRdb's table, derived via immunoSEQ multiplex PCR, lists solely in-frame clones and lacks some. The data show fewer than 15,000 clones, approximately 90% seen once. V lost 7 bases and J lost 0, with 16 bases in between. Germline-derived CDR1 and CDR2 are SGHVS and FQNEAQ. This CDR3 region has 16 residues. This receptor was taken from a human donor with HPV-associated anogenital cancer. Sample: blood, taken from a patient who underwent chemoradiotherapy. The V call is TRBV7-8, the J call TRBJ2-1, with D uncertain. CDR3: CASTSSGPASYNEQFF. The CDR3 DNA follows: TGTGCCAGCACCTCTTCGGGTCCTGCCTCCTACAATGAGCAGTTCTTC. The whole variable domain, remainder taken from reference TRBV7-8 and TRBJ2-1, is GAGVSQSPRYKVAKRGQDVALRCDPISGHVSLFWYQQALGQGPEFLTYFQNEAQLDKSGLPSDRFFAERPEGSVSTLKIQRTQQEDSAVYLCASTSSGPASYNEQFFGPGTRLTVL.